Below are 30 T cell receptor beta chains sequenced from a single sample in a study of prognosis after radiotherapy for stage I lung cancer. Using two-round multiplex PCR, the authors amplified TCR beta CDR3 from genomic DNA. Gene-specific TRBV and TRBJ primers were used in PCR round one. TCRdb fed the multiplex PCR reads into MiXCR, producing one record per CDR3 protein. The sample consists of around 31,000 distinct CDR3 sequences, around 48% of them appearing once. The sample in question was PBMCs, obtained before or after stereotactic body radiation therapy (not recorded which). The receptors come from a donor aged 50 or older with non-small cell lung cancer.

This clonotype was picked up a small number of times. Only one base separates this from a far larger clonotype, so it likely reflects a read error. The chain combines TRBV7-9 with TRBJ2-7, with D hard to call. Germline-derived CDR1 and CDR2 are SEHNR and FQNEAQ (reference sequence). The CDR3 sequence is 13 residues long. V lost 5 bases, J lost 3 bases, and 11 bases lay in between. In DNA, the CDR3 is TGTGCCAGCAGCCCATACTCCGGCTACGAGCAGTACTTC. Translation: CASSPYSGYEQYF. Together with reference TRBV7-9 and TRBJ2-7, the CDR3 gives the full variable domain: DTGVSQNPRHKITKRGQNVTFRCDPISEHNRLYWYRQTLGQGPEFLTYFQNEAQLEKSRLLSDRFSAERPKGSFSTLEIQRTEQGDSAMYLCASSPYSGYEQYFGPGTRLTVT.

This clonotype was seen ten or more times. The chain is built from TRBV7-3 and TRBJ1-1; the D is unclear. V lost 2 bases to trimming and J lost 4 bases, with 8 bases between them. This CDR3 is 13 amino acids long. Looked up from germline, CDR1 is SGHTA and CDR2 is FQGTGA. The CDR3, as DNA: TGTGCCAGCAGCTTAGGGGATGGCACTGAAGCTTTCTTT. Translation gives CASSLGDGTEAFF.

Ten or more counts support this clonotype. The J gene is TRBJ2-7, the V gene TRBV4-1, with D unresolved. The germline CDR1 and CDR2 sequences are MGHRA and YSYEKL. V lost 4 bases and J lost 2, with 15 bases in between. The CDR3 has 15 amino acids. CDR3 sequence (DNA): TGCGCCAGCAGCCGGGAACCAGGTCGAGCCTACGAGCAGTACTTC. Translating gives CASSREPGRAYEQYF.

This clonotype was found many times. The chain is built from TRBV7-3 and TRBJ2-5; either TRBD1 or TRBD2 may fit D (5 bases each). The CDR3 is 13 amino acids. With 2 bases removed from V and 3 bases from J, the gap between germline ends came to 7 bases. CDR1 SGHTA and CDR2 FQGTGA come from the germline V gene. This CDR3 is CASSLRGEETQYF. CDR3 bases: TGTGCCAGCAGCTTACGAGGGGAAGAGACCCAGTACTTC.

This chain joins TRBV2 and TRBJ2-7; no reliable D call. The CDR3 is 14 residues long. CDR1 is SNHLY and CDR2 is FYNNEI in the germline V gene. Trimming stripped 3 bases from V and 0 bases from J, with 9 bases between. Written as DNA, the CDR3 is TGTGCCAGCAGTGAGTGGGTTAGCTCCTACGAGCAGTACTTC. Its protein product is CASSEWVSSYEQYF.

Remarks on this clonotype: A much bigger clone sits one base away, suggesting this may be a read error. The CDR3 coding sequence is TGTGCCGCAGGATGGGGTTGGTCGTCGGAGACCCAGTACTTC. Amino acid sequence: CAAGWGWSSETQYF. V is TRBV6-1 and J is TRBJ2-5, with D uncertain. Germline CDR1 reads MNHNS; CDR2 reads SASEGT. This CDR3 contains 14 residues. The V end was cut by 11 bases, the J end by 5 bases, with 21 bases between.

This clonotype was observed at least ten times. This chain links TRBV20-1 with TRBJ2-7; D is ambiguous. The CDR3 consists of 12 residues. Germline CDR1 is DFQATT and CDR2 is SNEGSKA (reference sequence). Deletions cut 1 base from V and 1 base from J, with 5 bases between. For the CDR3, the DNA is TGCAGTGCTAGAGTCAGGTCCTACGAGCAGTACTTC. It encodes CSARVRSYEQYF.

This clonotype has a count of ten or more. The chain carries TRBV28 and TRBJ2-5; D gene ambiguous. In germline, CDR1 is MDHEN, CDR2 SYDVKM. There are 13 residues in the CDR3. V lost 3 bases to trimming and J lost 2 bases, with 7 bases between them. The CDR3 DNA reads TGTGCCAGCAGTTTGTGGCAGCAAGAGACCCAGTACTTC. It translates to CASSLWQQETQYF.

The chain couples TRBV6-5 to TRBJ2-1, with 10 bases matching TRBD2. The CDR3 covers 17 residues. Germline trimming cut 0 bases from V and 3 bases from J; bases unmatched to any gene: 5. Germline V lookup: CDR1 MNHEY, CDR2 SVGAGI. The CDR3 DNA follows: TGTGCCAGCAGTTACTCTCATACTAGCGGGATCTACAATGAGCAGTTCTTC. Its translation is CASSYSHTSGIYNEQFF.

This clonotype occurred many times. The chain combines TRBV27 with TRBJ2-5, with TRBD2 as a possible D gene (6 bases). Germline V gene sequence: CDR1 MNHEY, CDR2 SMNVEV (reference sequence). V was trimmed by 3 bases and J by 5 bases, leaving 13 bases between them. This CDR3 spans 14 amino acids. In DNA form, the CDR3 reads TGTGCCAGCAGTTTGTACGGGAGTGAGGAGACCCAGTACTTC. Protein sequence: CASSLYGSEETQYF.

Comments on this clonotype: A read error may be the cause here, since a much bigger clone is one base away. V usage is TRBV2 and J usage is TRBJ2-1, with D perhaps matching TRBD2 (6 bases). Germline V gene sequence: CDR1 SNHLY, CDR2 FYNNEI. This CDR3 region has 14 residues. CDR3: CASSQGLSGNGQFF. The CDR3 nucleotides are TGTGCCAGCAGCCAAGGACTATCGGGGAATGGGCAGTTCTTC.

Details on this clonotype: A read error is the likely source, as a far larger clone sits one nucleotide away. The rearrangement links TRBV6-4 to TRBJ2-1; 15 nucleotides agree with TRBD2. This CDR3 has 15 residues. From germline, CDR1 is MRHNA and CDR2 SNTAGT. The chain's CDR3 is CASSSGLAGGNEQLF. The CDR3 DNA sequence: TGTGCCAGCAGTTCGGGACTAGCGGGAGGTAATGAGCAGTTATTC.

This clonotype was detected ten times or more. The chain employs TRBV2 and TRBJ1-1, with 10 bases lining up with TRBD1. With 6 bases clipped from V and 0 bases from J, the junction kept 4 bases outside the gene matches. The CDR3 sequence is 15 residues long. Germline loops: CDR1 SNHLY, CDR2 FYNNEI. The CDR3: CASRPGQGLNTEAFF. CDR3 coding DNA: TGTGCCAGCAGGCCGGGACAGGGGCTGAACACTGAAGCTTTCTTT. Drawing the rest from reference TRBV2 and TRBJ1-1, the complete variable domain is EPEVTQTPSHQVTQMGQEVILRCVPISNHLYFYWYRQILGQKVEFLVSFYNNEISEKSEIFDDQFSVERPDGSNFTLKIRSTKLEDSAMYFCASRPGQGLNTEAFFGQGTRLTVV.

To note about this clonotype: It is likely a read error: a sequence one base away is far more abundant. The J gene is TRBJ2-3, the V gene TRBV6-2 or TRBV6-3; 7 bases fit TRBD2. CDR3 size: 16 residues. Losses at the gene ends were 5 bases for V and 0 bases for J; bases not matched to a gene: 8. CDR1 is MNHEY, CDR2 SVGEGT, per germline. The CDR3 DNA sequence: TGTGCCAGCAGTGACTACGGCGGGGGAAGCACAGATACGCAGTATTTT. Translating gives CASSDYGGGSTDTQYF.

About this clonotype: A far larger clone lies a single base away; this is likely a read error. This chain joins TRBV7-9 and TRBJ2-2; 7 bases line up with TRBD2. V lost 5 bases to trimming and J lost 7 bases; unmatched junction nucleotides: 10. The CDR3 sequence is 15 residues long. Germline V gives CDR1 SEHNR, CDR2 FQNEAQ (reference sequence). The CDR3 nucleotides are TGTGCCAGCAGCATAGTCGCTAGCGGCCTCGGGGAGCTGTTTTTT. Its protein is CASSIVASGLGELFF.

This clonotype was seen ten or more times. The chain is built from TRBV4-2 and TRBJ1-4; D may be TRBD1 (6 bases). The CDR3 consists of 15 residues. V was pared by 4 bases and J by 8 bases, with 17 bases between. The germline V gene has CDR1 LGHNA and CDR2 YNFKEQ. CDR3 in DNA: TGTGCCAGCAGCCCCGCTACAGGGAACGGGGAAAAACTGTTTTTT. Translation: CASSPATGNGEKLFF.

V gene TRBV7-9 combines with J gene TRBJ1-2, with 9 nucleotides matching TRBD1. The CDR3 runs to 14 residues. Germline values: CDR1 SEHNR, CDR2 FQNEAQ (reference sequence). The V and J ends lost 3 bases and 4 bases, in that order; junction bases with no gene match: 3. The CDR3 here is CASSLGQGSYGYTF. In DNA form, the CDR3 reads TGTGCCAGCAGCTTGGGACAGGGCTCCTATGGCTACACCTTC.

This clonotype occurred many times. The J gene is TRBJ1-5, the V gene TRBV5-1; 10 bases are a match to TRBD1. This CDR3 has 15 amino acids. Germline CDR1 SGHRS, CDR2 YFSETQ. V was clipped by 0 bases and J by 4 bases; unmatched bases: 1. Here the CDR3 DNA reads TGCGCCAGCAGCTTGGAGGGACAGGGGAATCAGCCCCAGCATTTT. This translates into CASSLEGQGNQPQHF.

This chain links TRBV7-3 with TRBJ2-1; 8 bases map to TRBD2. The junction had 24 bases not matched to a gene; V was cut back by 8 bases and J by 9 bases. There are 18 residues in the CDR3. Germline CDR1 and CDR2: SGHTA and FQGTGA. The CDR3 DNA reads TGTGCCAGCCTGAGCTTAAACCTGGCTAGCGGGCCCACGGGTGAGCAGTTCTTC. This translates into CASLSLNLASGPTGEQFF. Full variable domain (rest looked up from reference TRBV7-3 and TRBJ2-1): GAGVSQTPSNKVTEKGKYVELRCDPISGHTALYWYRQSLGQGPEFLIYFQGTGAADDSGLPNDRFFAVRPEGSVSTLKIQRTERGDSAVYLCASLSLNLASGPTGEQFFGPGTRLTVL.

The CDR3 protein is CSARVPDRGPTGELFF. The CDR3 bases are TGCAGTGCTAGAGTTCCCGACAGGGGGCCCACCGGGGAGCTGTTTTTT. The chain joins TRBV20-1 to TRBJ2-2; 10 bases align to TRBD1. The CDR3 contains 16 residues. Germline assignment: CDR1 DFQATT and CDR2 SNEGSKA (reference sequence). With 1 base clipped from V and 4 bases from J, the junction kept 6 bases outside the gene matches.

A remark on this clonotype: An end of the junction differs from the germline gene, which may be a read error. The J gene is TRBJ2-7, the V gene TRBV7-9; 13 nucleotides match TRBD2. This CDR3 is 16 amino acids long. CDR1 is SEHNR and CDR2 is FQNEAQ in the germline V gene (reference sequence). The CDR3 nucleotides are TGTGCCAGCAGCCCTGGACTAGCGGGGGACTTCTACGATCAGTACTTC. Protein product: CASSPGLAGDFYDQYF.

The genes are TRBV7-3 and TRBJ2-6; D tentatively fits TRBD1 or TRBD2 (5 bases each). The V end lost 5 bases, the J end lost 3 bases, and 17 bases lay between the germline ends. In germline, CDR1 is SGHTA, CDR2 FQGTGA. The CDR3 loop spans 17 amino acids. The CDR3 DNA is TGTGCCAGCAGCCGGGGCCCAGTGTGCGTTGGGGCCAACGTCCTGACTTTC. It codes for CASSRGPVCVGANVLTF.

Worth noting for this clonotype: A far larger clone is a single base away, which makes a read error likely. This chain links TRBV9 with TRBJ2-1, with 9 bases that match TRBD1. Gene TRBJ2-5 matches the end of the DNA better, so the J call may be wrong. The CDR3 totals 17 residues. Per germline, CDR1 SGDLS and CDR2 YYNGEE. The CDR3 nucleotides are TGTGCCAGCAGCGTAGGTGGGAACAGGGGGCTTCAGGATACCCAGTACTTC. Protein: CASSVGGNRGLQDTQYF.

To note about this clonotype: Being one base from a much bigger clone, this may be a read error. The chain carries TRBV3-1 and TRBJ1-1, with 10 bases that match TRBD1. With 0 bases clipped from V and 11 bases from J, the junction kept 9 bases outside the gene matches. CDR1 is LGHDT, CDR2 YNNKEL, per germline (reference sequence). This CDR3 is built from 15 residues. The CDR3 sequence is CASSQETGGLGVAFF. Written as DNA, the CDR3 is TGTGCCAGCAGCCAAGAGACAGGGGGCTTAGGGGTCGCTTTCTTT. Filled out from reference TRBV3-1 and TRBJ1-1, the complete variable domain reads DTAVSQTPKYLVTQMGNDKSIKCEQNLGHDTMYWYKQDSKKFLKIMFSYNNKELIINETVPNRFSPKSPDKAHLNLHINSLELGDSAVYFCASSQETGGLGVAFFGQGTRLTVV.

This clonotype showed up many times. This CDR3 is CASSFPGLAGGGEQFF. In DNA form, the CDR3 reads TGTGCCAGCAGCTTCCCGGGACTAGCGGGGGGAGGAGAGCAGTTCTTC. The chain is built from TRBV7-2 and TRBJ2-1; 15 bases align to TRBD2. Per germline, CDR1 SGHTA and CDR2 FQGNSA. The V and J ends lost 3 bases and 10 bases, in that order; junction bases with no gene match: 7. The CDR3 consists of 16 residues.

Within the sample, this clonotype is medium-sized. V and J are TRBV28 and TRBJ2-7; D remains unclear. The CDR3 loop spans 14 amino acids. V was clipped by 6 bases and J by 2 bases, with 14 bases between them. The germline CDR1 and CDR2 sequences are MDHEN and SYDVKM. Here the CDR3 reads CASRQANSAYEQYF. The CDR3 DNA follows: TGTGCCAGCAGGCAAGCGAACTCTGCCTACGAGCAGTACTTC.

Concerning this clonotype itself: A read error is the likely source, as a far larger clone sits one nucleotide away. The chain joins TRBV7-9 to TRBJ2-1; 10 bases are shared with TRBD2. Germline CDR1 and CDR2: SEHNR and FQNEAQ (reference sequence). The CDR3 contains 16 residues. V lost 5 bases, J lost 6 bases, and 10 bases stayed unmatched. The chain's CDR3 is CASSALWLAGANEQFF. In nucleotides, the CDR3 is TGTGCCAGCAGCGCCCTGTGGCTAGCGGGGGCCAATGAGCAGTTCTTC.

This clonotype was seen repeatedly, ten times or more. The chain carries TRBV10-3 and TRBJ2-3; possible D gene TRBD2, 6 bases. Trimming removed 4 bases from V and 1 base from J, with 9 bases in between. The CDR3 is 14 residues long. Germline V gene data show CDR1 as ENHRY and CDR2 as SYGVKD. CDR3 loop: CAISVGGGTDTQYF. The CDR3 DNA follows: TGTGCCATCAGTGTCGGCGGGGGCACAGATACGCAGTATTTT.

With regard to this clonotype: Mismatch with germline at one junction end may stem from a read error. The CDR3 DNA is TGTGCCAGCAGCCCGGTAGGCGTGAACCACCTGGGTACGCATTATTTT. Its translation: CASSPVGVNHLGTHYF. The V gene is TRBV7-2, the J gene TRBJ2-3; no reliable D call. The CDR3 loop spans 16 amino acids. Germline loops: CDR1 SGHTA, CDR2 FQGNSA.

Concerning this clonotype itself: The CDR3 does not end in the conserved phenylalanine or tryptophan, so this is likely a read error. The limits of the CDR3 on the DNA are not certain, so only TCRdb's listed CDR3 is given. The chain recombines TRBV19 with TRBJ2-7; the table's D call TRBD2 went unverified against the DNA. The CDR3 contains 12 residues when both ends are counted. Germline assignment: CDR1 LNHDA and CDR2 SQIVND (reference sequence). CDR3: CAPPRSLYEHYS.